What follows is one T cell receptor (beta chain) and its context. The CDR3 contains 17 residues. Germline lookup yields CDR1 WNHNN and CDR2 SYGVQD (reference sequence). Trimming stripped 0 bases from V and 1 base from J, with 13 bases between. In patients chosen for sequencing, flow cytometry had shown CD8+CD57+ cell expansion. This sample was taken from a study of CD8+CD57+ T cells in acquired aplastic anemia. Study background: An average of roughly 3 ug of DNA was obtained from sorted CD4+ and CD8+ cells.

Genomic DNA, the template, was used for profiling of the TCR beta VDJ and CDR3. TCRdb itself ran the reads through MiXCR, one entry per CDR3 protein. The data hold under 350,000 distinct CDR3 sequences, with approximately 60% observed a single time. The sample consisted of sorted CD4+, CD8+, or CD8+CD57+ T cells (not recorded which) from PBMCs. The receptor comes from a human donor with aplastic anemia. This chain joins TRBV10-1 and TRBJ2-1; D is tentatively TRBD1 or TRBD2 (5 bases each). Written as DNA, the CDR3 is TGCGCCAGCAGTGAGTCCAGAGGGGAAGGATCCTACAATGAGCAGTTCTTC. Residues: CASSESRGEGSYNEQFF.